This T cell receptor beta chain emerged from a study of blood T cells in healthy people across ages. Trimming pared 8 bases from V and 7 bases from J, leaving 27 bases between. This CDR3 spans 18 amino acids. Germline V gene lookup returns CDR1 MNHNS and CDR2 SASEGT. With a J-beta primer mix and a sample-barcoded 5' primer, a second PCR ran about 7 to 12 cycles. At least 2.5 million CDR3-containing paired-end reads were obtained per sample. TCRdb used MiXCR to reprocess the 5' RACE reads, holding one entry per CDR3 protein. The profile shows 1.2 million to 1.5 million distinct CDR3 sequences, 40% to 50% of them singletons. A note on this clonotype: What it binds is not known.

Study-level findings and limits: In these data, TCR beta diversity tracked strongly with naive T cell percentage. Unsorted PBMCs blocked a conclusive comparison of naive and antigen-experienced cells. The fall in TCR beta diversity per million T cells was roughly linear with age.

The genes are TRBV6-1 and TRBJ1-6; tentative D call: TRBD1 (6 bases). This clonotype originated in a woman aged 18 to 35 in good health. Sample: blood. The CDR3 sequence is CASRLWGQGGLSNSPLHF. The CDR3 DNA reads TGTGCCAGCCGACTCTGGGGGCAGGGAGGACTATCCAATTCACCCCTCCACTTT.